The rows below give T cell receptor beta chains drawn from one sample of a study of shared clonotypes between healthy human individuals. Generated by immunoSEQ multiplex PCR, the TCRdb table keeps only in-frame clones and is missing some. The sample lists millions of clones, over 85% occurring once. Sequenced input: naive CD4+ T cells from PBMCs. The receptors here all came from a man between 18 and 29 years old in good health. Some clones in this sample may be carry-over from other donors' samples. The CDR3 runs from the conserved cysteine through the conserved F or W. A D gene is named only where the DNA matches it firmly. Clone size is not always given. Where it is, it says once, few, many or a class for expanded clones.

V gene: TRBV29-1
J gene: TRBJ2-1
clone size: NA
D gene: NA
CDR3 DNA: TGCAGCGTTCTCGGGCCATTGACTACCCTGTTTTTCTTC
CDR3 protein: CSVLGPLTTLFFF

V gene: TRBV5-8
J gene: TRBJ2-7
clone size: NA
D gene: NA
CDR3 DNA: TGTGCCAACTGGAAACCTGGAGACGAGCAGTACTTC
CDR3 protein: CANWKPGDEQYF

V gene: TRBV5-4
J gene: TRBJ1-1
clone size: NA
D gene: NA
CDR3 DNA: TGTGCCAGCAGCTCGGGGACGGCGAACACTGAAGCTTTCTTT
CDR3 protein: CASSSGTANTEAFF

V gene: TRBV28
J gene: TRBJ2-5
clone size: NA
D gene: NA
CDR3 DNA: TGTGCCAGCAGTCAAATACGCCAAGAGACCCAGTACTTC
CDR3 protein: CASSQIRQETQYF

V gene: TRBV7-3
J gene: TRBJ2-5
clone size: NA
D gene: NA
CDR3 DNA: TGTGCCAGCTCAACGTGGGCTGTACAAGAGACCCAGTACTTC
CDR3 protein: CASSTWAVQETQYF

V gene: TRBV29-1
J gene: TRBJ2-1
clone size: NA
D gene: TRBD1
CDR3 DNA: TGCAGCGCAACGGACAGGGGAGACTACAATGAGCAGTTCTTC
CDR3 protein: CSATDRGDYNEQFF

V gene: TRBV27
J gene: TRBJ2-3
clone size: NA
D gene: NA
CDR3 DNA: TGTGCCAGCACCAGGAGGGGGACACTTATGACTAGCACAGATACGCAGTATTTT
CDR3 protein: CASTRRGTLMTSTDTQYF

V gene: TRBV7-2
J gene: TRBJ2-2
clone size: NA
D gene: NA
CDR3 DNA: TGTGCCAGCAGCTCGACTAGACTTTCGAACACCGGGGAGCTGTTTTTT
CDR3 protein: CASSSTRLSNTGELFF

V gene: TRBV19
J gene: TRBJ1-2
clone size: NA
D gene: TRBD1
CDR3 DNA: TGTGCCAGTAGTAGCTGGACAGGGGGCGGGAACATTTATGGCTACACCTTC
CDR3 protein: CASSSWTGGGNIYGYTF

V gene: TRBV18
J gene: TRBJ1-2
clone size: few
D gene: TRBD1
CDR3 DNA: TGTGCCAGCTCACCGGACAGGGTAAATGGCTACACCTTC
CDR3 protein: CASSPDRVNGYTF

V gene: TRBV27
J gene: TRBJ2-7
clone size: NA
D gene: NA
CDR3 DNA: TGTGCCAGCAGTTCAGACACTTCCTACGAGCAGTACTTC
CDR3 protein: CASSSDTSYEQYF